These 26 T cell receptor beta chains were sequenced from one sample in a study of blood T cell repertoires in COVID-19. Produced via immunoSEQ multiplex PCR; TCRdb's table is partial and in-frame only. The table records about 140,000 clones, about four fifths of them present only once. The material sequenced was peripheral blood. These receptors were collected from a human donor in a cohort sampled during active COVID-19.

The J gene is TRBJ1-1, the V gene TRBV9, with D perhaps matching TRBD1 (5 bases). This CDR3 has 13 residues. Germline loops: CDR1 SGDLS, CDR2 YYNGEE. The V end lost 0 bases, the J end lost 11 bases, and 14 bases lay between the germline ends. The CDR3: CASSVEDIPRAFF. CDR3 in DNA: TGTGCCAGCAGCGTAGAGGACATCCCAAGGGCTTTCTTT.

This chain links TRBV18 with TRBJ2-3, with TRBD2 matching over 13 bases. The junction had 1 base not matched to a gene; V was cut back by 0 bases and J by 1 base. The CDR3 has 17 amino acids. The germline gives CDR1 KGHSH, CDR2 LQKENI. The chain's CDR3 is CASSPPGLAGRTDTQYF. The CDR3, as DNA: TGTGCCAGCTCACCACCGGGACTAGCGGGGCGCACAGATACGCAGTATTTT.

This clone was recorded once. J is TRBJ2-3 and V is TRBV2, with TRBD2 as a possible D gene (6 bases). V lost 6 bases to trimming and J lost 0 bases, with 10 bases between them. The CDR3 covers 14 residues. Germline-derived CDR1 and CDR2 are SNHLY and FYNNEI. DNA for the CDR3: TGTGCCAGCAGGATCGGGAGCAGCACAGATACGCAGTATTTT. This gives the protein CASRIGSSTDTQYF.

CDR3 nucleotide sequence: TGTGCCAGCAGTTCCGAGGACGGGAATAAGCAGTTCTTC. It is translated as CASSSEDGNKQFF. The V call is TRBV12-3 or TRBV12-4, the J call TRBJ2-1; tentatively, D is TRBD2 (5 bases). The CDR3 is 13 residues long. Between the trimmed V and J ends, which lost 4 bases and 11 bases, there was a span of 15 bases.

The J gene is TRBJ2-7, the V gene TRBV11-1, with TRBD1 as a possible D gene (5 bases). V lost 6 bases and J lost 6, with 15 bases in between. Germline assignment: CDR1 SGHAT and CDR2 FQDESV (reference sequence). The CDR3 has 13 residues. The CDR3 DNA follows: TGTGCCAGCAGATCGAGGCAGGGTGTCGAGCAGTACTTC. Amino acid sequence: CASRSRQGVEQYF.

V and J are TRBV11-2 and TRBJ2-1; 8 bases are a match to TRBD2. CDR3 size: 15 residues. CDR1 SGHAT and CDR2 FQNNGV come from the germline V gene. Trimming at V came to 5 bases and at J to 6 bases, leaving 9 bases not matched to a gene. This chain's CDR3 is CASSPLAVTSNEQFF. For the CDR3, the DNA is TGTGCCAGCAGCCCACTAGCGGTCACTTCCAATGAGCAGTTCTTC.

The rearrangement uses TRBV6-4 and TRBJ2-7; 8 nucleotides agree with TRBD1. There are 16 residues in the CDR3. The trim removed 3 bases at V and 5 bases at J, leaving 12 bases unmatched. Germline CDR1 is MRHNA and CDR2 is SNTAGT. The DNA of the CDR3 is TGTGCCAGCAGTGAACCCCTGACAGGGGCGGTGGACGAGCAGTACTTC. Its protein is CASSEPLTGAVDEQYF.

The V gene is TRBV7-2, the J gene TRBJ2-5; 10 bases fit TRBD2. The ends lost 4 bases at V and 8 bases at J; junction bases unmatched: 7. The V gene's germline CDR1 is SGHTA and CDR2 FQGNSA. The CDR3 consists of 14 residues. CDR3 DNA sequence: TGTGCCAGCAGCTCCACTAGCGGGGCGGCAACCCAGTACTTC. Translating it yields CASSSTSGAATQYF.

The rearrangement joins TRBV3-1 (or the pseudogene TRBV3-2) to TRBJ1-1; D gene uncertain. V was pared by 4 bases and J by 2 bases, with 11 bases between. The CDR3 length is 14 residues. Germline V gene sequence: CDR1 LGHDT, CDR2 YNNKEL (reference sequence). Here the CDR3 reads CASSRYGPNTEAFF. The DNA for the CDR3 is TGTGCCAGCAGCCGGTATGGGCCAAACACTGAAGCTTTCTTT.

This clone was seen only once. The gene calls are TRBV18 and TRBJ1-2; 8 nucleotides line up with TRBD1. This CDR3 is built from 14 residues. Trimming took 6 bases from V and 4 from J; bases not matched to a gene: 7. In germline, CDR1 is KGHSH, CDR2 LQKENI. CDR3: CASSSSGGSYGYTF. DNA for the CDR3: TGTGCCAGCTCGTCGTCAGGGGGCAGCTATGGCTACACCTTC.

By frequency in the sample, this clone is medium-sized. The CDR3 sequence: CASSLGLRATTGELFF. CDR3 DNA: TGTGCCAGCAGCTTGGGTTTGAGGGCTACAACCGGGGAGCTGTTTTTT. The V and J genes are TRBV5-4 and TRBJ2-2, with TRBD2 as a possible D gene (5 bases). The CDR3 totals 16 residues. V lost 0 bases and J 5 bases, leaving 14 bases between the germline ends. Germline V CDR1 and CDR2: SGHNT, YYREEE (reference sequence). The whole variable domain, remainder taken from reference TRBV5-4 and TRBJ2-2, is ETGVTQSPTHLIKTRGQQVTLRCSSQSGHNTVSWYQQALGQGPQFIFQYYREEENGRGNFPPRFSGLQFPNYSSELNVNALELDDSALYLCASSLGLRATTGELFFGEGSRLTVL.

The CDR3 bases are TGTGCCAGCAGCCTGGGGGGGGTTCTAGACGAGCAGTACTTC. Protein sequence: CASSLGGVLDEQYF. The V call is TRBV6-6, the J call TRBJ2-7; TRBD2 aligns across 7 bases. This CDR3 has 14 residues. Germline loops: CDR1 MNHNY, CDR2 SVGAGI (reference sequence). After removal of 6 bases from V and 5 bases from J, the junction contained 10 bases not matched to a gene.

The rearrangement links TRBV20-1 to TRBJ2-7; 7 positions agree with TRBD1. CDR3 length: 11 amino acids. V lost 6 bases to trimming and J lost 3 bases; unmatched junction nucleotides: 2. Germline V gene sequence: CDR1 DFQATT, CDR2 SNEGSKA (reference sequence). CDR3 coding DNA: TGCAGTGCCAGGGACAGCTACGAGCAGTACTTC. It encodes CSARDSYEQYF.

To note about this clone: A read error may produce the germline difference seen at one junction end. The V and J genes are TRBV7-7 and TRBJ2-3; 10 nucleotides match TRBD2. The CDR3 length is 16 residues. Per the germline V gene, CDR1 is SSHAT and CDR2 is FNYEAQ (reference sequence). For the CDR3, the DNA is TGTGCTAGCAGCTCCGGGACTAGCGCCAGCACAGATACGCAGTATTTT. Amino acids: CASSSGTSASTDTQYF.

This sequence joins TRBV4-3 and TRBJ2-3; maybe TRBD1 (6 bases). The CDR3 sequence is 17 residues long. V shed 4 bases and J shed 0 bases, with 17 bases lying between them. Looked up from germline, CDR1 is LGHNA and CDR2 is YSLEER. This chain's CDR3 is CASSRGHRLTSTDTQYF. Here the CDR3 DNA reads TGCGCCAGCAGCCGGGGACACAGACTAACTAGCACAGATACGCAGTATTTT.

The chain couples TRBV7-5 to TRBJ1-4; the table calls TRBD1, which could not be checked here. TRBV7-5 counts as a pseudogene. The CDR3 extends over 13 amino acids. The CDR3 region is CALTGQGSEKLFF. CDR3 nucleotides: TGTGCCTTAACGGGGCAGGGGAGTGAAAAACTGTTTTTT.

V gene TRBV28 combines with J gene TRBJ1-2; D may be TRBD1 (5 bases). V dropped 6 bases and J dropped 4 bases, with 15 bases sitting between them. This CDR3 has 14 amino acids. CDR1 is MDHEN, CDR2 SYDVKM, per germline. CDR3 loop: CASSNTGSRYGYTF. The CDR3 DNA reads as TGTGCCAGCAGCAACACAGGATCCCGCTATGGCTACACCTTC.

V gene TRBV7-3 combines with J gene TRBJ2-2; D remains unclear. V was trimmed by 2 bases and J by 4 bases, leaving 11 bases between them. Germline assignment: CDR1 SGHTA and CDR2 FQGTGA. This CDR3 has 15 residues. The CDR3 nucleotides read TGTGCCAGCAGCTTAGTGGTTGCCGGCACCGGGGAGCTGTTTTTT. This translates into CASSLVVAGTGELFF. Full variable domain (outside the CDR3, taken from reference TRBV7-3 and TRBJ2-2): GAGVSQTPSNKVTEKGKYVELRCDPISGHTALYWYRQSLGQGPEFLIYFQGTGAADDSGLPNDRFFAVRPEGSVSTLKIQRTERGDSAVYLCASSLVVAGTGELFFGEGSRLTVL.

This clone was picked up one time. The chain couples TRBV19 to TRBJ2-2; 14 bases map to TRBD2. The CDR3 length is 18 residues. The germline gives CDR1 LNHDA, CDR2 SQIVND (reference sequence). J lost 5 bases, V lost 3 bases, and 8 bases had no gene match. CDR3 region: CASSIPGLAGVGTGELFF. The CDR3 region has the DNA TGTGCCAGTAGTATCCCGGGACTAGCGGGAGTTGGGACCGGGGAGCTGTTTTTT.

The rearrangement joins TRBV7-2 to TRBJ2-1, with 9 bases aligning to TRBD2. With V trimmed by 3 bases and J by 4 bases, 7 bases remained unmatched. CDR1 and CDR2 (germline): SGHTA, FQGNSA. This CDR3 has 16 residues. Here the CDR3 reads CASSLIAGAGYNEQFF. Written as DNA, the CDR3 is TGTGCCAGCAGCTTGATAGCGGGAGCCGGTTACAATGAGCAGTTCTTC.

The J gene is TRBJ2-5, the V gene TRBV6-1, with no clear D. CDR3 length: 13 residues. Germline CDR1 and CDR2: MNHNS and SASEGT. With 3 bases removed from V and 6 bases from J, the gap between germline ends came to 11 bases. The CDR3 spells CASSEHERQTQYF. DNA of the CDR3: TGTGCCAGCAGTGAGCACGAGAGGCAGACCCAGTACTTC.

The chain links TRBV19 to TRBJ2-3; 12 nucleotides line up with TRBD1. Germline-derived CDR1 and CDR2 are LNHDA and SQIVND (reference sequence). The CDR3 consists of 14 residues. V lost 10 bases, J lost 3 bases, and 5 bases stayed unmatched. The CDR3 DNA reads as TGTGCCACTACGGGACAGGGGGCTACAGATACGCAGTATTTT. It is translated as CATTGQGATDTQYF.

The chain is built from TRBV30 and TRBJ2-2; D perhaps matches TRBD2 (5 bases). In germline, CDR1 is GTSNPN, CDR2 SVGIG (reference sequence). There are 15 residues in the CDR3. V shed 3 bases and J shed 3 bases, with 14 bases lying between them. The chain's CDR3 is CAWRSIAPYTGELFF. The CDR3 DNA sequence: TGTGCCTGGAGGTCGATAGCGCCTTACACCGGGGAGCTGTTTTTT.

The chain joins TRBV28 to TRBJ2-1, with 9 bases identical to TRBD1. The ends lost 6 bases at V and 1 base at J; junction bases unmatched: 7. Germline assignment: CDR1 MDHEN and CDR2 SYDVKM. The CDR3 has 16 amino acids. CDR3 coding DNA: TGTGCCAGCAGCTACACGGGACAGGGATCCTACAATGAGCAGTTCTTC. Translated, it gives CASSYTGQGSYNEQFF.

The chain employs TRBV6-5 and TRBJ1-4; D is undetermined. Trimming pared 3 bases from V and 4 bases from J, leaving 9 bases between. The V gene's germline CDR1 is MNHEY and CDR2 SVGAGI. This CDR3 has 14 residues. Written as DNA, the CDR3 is TGTGCCAGCAGTTATGCACATCTTAATGAAAAACTGTTTTTT. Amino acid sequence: CASSYAHLNEKLFF.

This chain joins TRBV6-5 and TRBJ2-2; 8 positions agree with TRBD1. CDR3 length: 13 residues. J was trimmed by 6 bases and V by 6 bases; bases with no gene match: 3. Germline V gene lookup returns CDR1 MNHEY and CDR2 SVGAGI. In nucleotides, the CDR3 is TGTGCCAGCAGCAGGGGGCGGGCCGGGGAGCTGTTTTTT. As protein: CASSRGRAGELFF.